This T cell receptor beta chain emerged from a study of naive and memory T cell subsets. Alpha and beta constant region primers primed reverse transcription for blood and skin samples. Amplification of ligated cDNA took four PCR rounds with SP2 and nested alpha and beta constant primers. TCRdb redid the calling of the 5' RACE reads with MiXCR, one entry per CDR3 protein. There are 20,000 to 25,000 distinct CDR3 sequences in the sample; about 4% occur only once, and 6.5% to 8% lies in the top ten. This clonotype was counted many times. Adult healthy volunteers gave 2.5 ml peripheral blood for whole-blood RNA. TCR cDNA received a 3' ligated oligonucleotide that carried a UMI. Unsorted total RNA, roughly 1 to 1000 ng, was DNase treated before reverse transcription. V shed 6 bases, J shed 3 bases, and the junction held 8 bases outside the gene matches. This CDR3 region has 14 residues. Looked up from germline, CDR1 is SNHLY and CDR2 is FYNNEI.

The rearrangement joins TRBV2 to TRBJ2-7; 7 bases are a match to TRBD1. The origin of this receptor is a male donor in good health. CDR3 nucleotide sequence: TGTGCCAGCAGGCCAGGGGGAACCTACTACGAGCAGTACTTC. Its protein is CASRPGGTYYEQYF.